This TCR beta chain is drawn from a study of vaccination and CD4 T cells after COVID-19. An Oncomine TCR Beta short-read assay was used to sequence the DNA from cultured CD4+ T cells. Genomic DNA was isolated from cultured CD4+ T cells. TCRdb re-called the PCR reads through MiXCR, storing one row per CDR3 protein. The sample shows about 19,000 distinct CDR3 sequences, around 55% of them seen only once. In the case of this clonotype: Its specificity is not known.

V lost 7 bases to trimming and J lost 4 bases, with 15 bases between them. Germline loops: CDR1 MDHEN, CDR2 SYDVKM. The length of the CDR3 is 14 residues. Treatment specified: roughly ten-day PBMC culture with coronavirus spike peptide pools or control peptides (ViraFEST assay). The authors isolated CD4+ T cells by negative selection after more than nine days of culture. Sequenced material: CD4+ T cells from blood, cultured in vitro. The rearrangement uses TRBV28 and TRBJ2-3; weak D call: TRBD2 (6 bases). The sequence derives from a human donor who had recovered from COVID-19. The CDR3: CASKGGGPADTQYF. CDR3 sequence (DNA): TGTGCCAGCAAAGGCGGAGGGCCGGCAGATACGCAGTATTTT.